This TCR beta chain was obtained from a study of blood T cell repertoires in COVID-19. The repertoire was sequenced with immunoSEQ multiplex PCR; TCRdb's copy has only in-frame clones and lacks some. The repertoire has 200,000 or so clones, 88% of them found once; the top ten carry around 2.9%. The CDR3 has 15 residues. Germline CDR1 and CDR2: LNHDA and SQIVND (reference sequence). The V segment lost 5 bases and the J segment 9 bases; nucleotides outside the gene matches: 6. The chain has TRBV19 and TRBJ1-6; 11 nucleotides line up with TRBD1. The sequence was collected from a woman aged 60-75 years with acute or convalescent COVID-19. Sequenced sample: peripheral blood. DNA for the CDR3: TGTGCCAGTAGTTTAGGACAGGGGGCAGGTTCACCCCTCCACTTT. It yields the protein CASSLGQGAGSPLHF.